The TCR beta chain described here comes from a study of blood T cell repertoires in COVID-19 (dated by TCRdb to between 2020 and 2021). With respect to the entire study: Collaborator samples came from the United States, Italy and Spain and covered acute and convalescent phases of COVID-19. Where available, HLA class I and class II types were taken from metadata supplied by the sample provider and were not determined by assay-based typing. The repertoires were released in a freely available public database meant as a resource for research on the immune response to SARS-CoV-2. The samples were drawn from the first 160 participants of the ongoing ImmuneRACE study and from 1,254 subjects provided by 6 global collaborators. Subjects who had been exposed to COVID-19, were actively infected with it, or had recovered from it provided the deeply sampled blood TCRbeta repertoires that made up the dataset. The material from the prospective study consisted of cDNA or gDNA derived from T cells, B-cell-depleted T cells, or PBMCs. Sample metadata almost always included a de-identified subject ID, COVID-19 status, age in years and sex.

Trimming removed 6 bases from V and 4 bases from J; the gene matches leave 6 bases unexplained. CDR1 and CDR2 (MNHEY, SVGAGI) derive from the germline V gene. Including the terminal cysteine and phenylalanine, the CDR3 comprises 15 residues. Of the read, only the CDR3 DNA is kept; its 45 bases are in frame from base 1. What the work shows at the level of the full study, not this receptor alone: How much clinical and demographic metadata was included differed by source and by participant, and the metadata was provided uncurated.

This clone was observed a single time. Its recognized antigen is unknown. No base qualities exist here, and no much larger clone lies one base off it. The immunoSEQ Assay, a bias-controlled multiplex PCR, was used to amplify TCRbeta CDR3 regions from genomic DNA. The original methods were these. Nucleated cell counts per sample were estimated from amplification of reference gene primers within the assay. Sequence reads were collapsed and filtered to measure the absolute abundance of every unique TCRbeta CDR3 rearrangement. For each sample, productive Simpson clonality was calculated as the square root of Simpson's diversity index over productive rearrangements. As stored in TCRdb, this immuneACCESS dataset retains in-frame rearrangements with V and J assigned. A fraction of the clones does not appear; measured against another copy, unresolved V genes explain less than half of the discrepancy, and the remainder lacks a known reason. V and J calls and clone size are given by that table; D and trimming were obtained from the DNA. The sample table lists more than 150,000 clones, 70% to 80% of them with a count of one. About an eighth of the sample rests with the top ten.

Participants in the prospective study were aged roughly 18 to 100 years, lived in some 24 United States geographic areas, and enrolled through a virtual design. In the prospective study, participants were assigned to cohorts based on the clinical history participants reported in a screening survey and a study questionnaire. Exposed participants were defined as having been in contact with someone with a PCR-confirmed or clinician-diagnosed COVID-19 case within 2 weeks of study entry. Each participant in the prospective study had whole blood, serum and a nasopharyngeal or oropharyngeal swab collected by mobile phlebotomists. Participants in the prospective study had the option to provide additional blood draws and questionnaires over a 2-month period. Before DNA extraction, blood samples from the prospective study were shipped at room temperature or frozen.

The source is a man between 60 and 75 years old who had been exposed to COVID-19. The sample was PBMCs or T cells enriched from blood (not recorded which). The chain employs TRBV6-5 and TRBJ2-2; the junction holds 9 bases that match TRBD2. The CDR3 reads as follows: CASRREGRGTGELFF. The DNA reads TGTGCCAGCAGGCGGGAGGGCCGTGGCACCGGGGAGCTGTTTTTT.